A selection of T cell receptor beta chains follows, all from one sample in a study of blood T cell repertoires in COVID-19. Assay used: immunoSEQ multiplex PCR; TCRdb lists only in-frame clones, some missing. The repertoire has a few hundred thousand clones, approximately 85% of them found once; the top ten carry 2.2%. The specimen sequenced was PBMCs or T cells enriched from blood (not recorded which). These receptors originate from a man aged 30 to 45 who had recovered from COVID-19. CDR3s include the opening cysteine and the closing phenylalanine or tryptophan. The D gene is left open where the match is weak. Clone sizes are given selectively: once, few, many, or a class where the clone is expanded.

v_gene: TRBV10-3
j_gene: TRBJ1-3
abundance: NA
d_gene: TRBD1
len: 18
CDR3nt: TGTGCCATCAGTGAGTCAAGAGGGACAGTGGGTCCTGGAAACACCATATATTTT
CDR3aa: CAISESRGTVGPGNTIYF

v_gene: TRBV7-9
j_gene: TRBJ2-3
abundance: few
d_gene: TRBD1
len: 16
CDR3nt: TGTGCCAGCAGCATCGGGACAGGGCTTAAGGAGGATACGCAGTATTTT
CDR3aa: CASSIGTGLKEDTQYF

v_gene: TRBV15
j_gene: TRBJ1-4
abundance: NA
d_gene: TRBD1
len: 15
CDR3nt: TGTGCCACCAGCAGAGACGGACAGGGGAGCGAAAAACTGTTTTTT
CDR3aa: CATSRDGQGSEKLFF

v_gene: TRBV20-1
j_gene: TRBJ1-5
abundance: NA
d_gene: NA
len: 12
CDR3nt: TGCAGTGCTAGTATCGGGAATCAGCCCCAGCATTTT
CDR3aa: CSASIGNQPQHF

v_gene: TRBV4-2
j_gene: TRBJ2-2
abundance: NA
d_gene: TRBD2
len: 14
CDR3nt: TGTGCCAGCAGCCAAGTTCGGGGGGCCGGGGAGCTGTTTTTT
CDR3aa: CASSQVRGAGELFF

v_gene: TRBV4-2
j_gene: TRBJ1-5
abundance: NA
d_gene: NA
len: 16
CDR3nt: TGTGCCAGCAGCCAAGGACTTCTAATGTTCAATCAGCCCCAGCATTTT
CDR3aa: CASSQGLLMFNQPQHF

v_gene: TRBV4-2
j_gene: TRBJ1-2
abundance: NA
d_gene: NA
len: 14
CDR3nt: TGTGCCAGCGCACCGGGACAACCCGGGGATGGCTACACCTTC
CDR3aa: CASAPGQPGDGYTF

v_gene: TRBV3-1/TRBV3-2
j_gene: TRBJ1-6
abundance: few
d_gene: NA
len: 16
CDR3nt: TGTGCCAGCAGCCAAGAAAGTGGGGCGGGAAATTCACCCCTCCACTTT
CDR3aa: CASSQESGAGNSPLHF

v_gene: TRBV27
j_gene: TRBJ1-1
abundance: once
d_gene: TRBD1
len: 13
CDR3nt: TGTGCCAGCAGGGGACAGGGGGCTCCGCCGGCTTTCTTT
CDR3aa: CASRGQGAPPAFF

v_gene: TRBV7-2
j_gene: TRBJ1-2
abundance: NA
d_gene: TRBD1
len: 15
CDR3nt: TGTGCCAGCAGCTTCGACAGGGGGTTAAACTATGGCTACACCTTC
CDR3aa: CASSFDRGLNYGYTF

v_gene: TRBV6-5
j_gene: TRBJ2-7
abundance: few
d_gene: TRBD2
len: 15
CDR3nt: TGTGCCAGCAGGGTTAGCGGGGGGATCTTATCGGAGCAGTACTTC
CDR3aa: CASRVSGGILSEQYF

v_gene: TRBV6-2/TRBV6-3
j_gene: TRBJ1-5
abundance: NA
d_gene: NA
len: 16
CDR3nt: TGTGCCAGCAGTTACCCCTGGGGCAGCCGAGATCAGCCCCAGCATTTT
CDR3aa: CASSYPWGSRDQPQHF

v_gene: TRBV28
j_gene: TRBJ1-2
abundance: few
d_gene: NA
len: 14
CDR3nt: TGTGCCAGCCAATCCCCGGCCCCTAGCTATGGCTACACCTTC
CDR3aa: CASQSPAPSYGYTF

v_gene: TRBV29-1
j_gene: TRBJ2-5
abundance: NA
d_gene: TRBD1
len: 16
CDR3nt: TGCAGCGTCCACCCTCCGACAGGGGGCAACCAAGAGACCCAGTACTTC
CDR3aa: CSVHPPTGGNQETQYF

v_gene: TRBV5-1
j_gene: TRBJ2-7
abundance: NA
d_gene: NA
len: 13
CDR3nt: TGCGCCAGCAGCTTGGACCCATCGAGTGAGCAGTACTTC
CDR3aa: CASSLDPSSEQYF

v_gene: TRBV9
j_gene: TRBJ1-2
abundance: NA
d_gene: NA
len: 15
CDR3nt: TGTGCCAGCAGCGTAGCCCAGGGGTTTAACTATGGCTACACCTTC
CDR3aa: CASSVAQGFNYGYTF

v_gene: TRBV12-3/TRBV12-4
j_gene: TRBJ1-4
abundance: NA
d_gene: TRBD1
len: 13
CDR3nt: TGTGCCAGCAGTCGAGACAGGGCTGAAAAACTGTTTTTT
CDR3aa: CASSRDRAEKLFF

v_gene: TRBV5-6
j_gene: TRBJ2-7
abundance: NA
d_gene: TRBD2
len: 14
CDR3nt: TGTGCCAGCAGCCCCTTAGCGGGGAGCTACGAGCAGTACTTC
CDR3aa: CASSPLAGSYEQYF

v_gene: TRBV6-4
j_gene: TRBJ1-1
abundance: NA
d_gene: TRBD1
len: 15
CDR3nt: TGTGCCAGCAGGGAACAGGGGGCGAGGAACACTGAAGCTTTCTTT
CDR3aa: CASREQGARNTEAFF

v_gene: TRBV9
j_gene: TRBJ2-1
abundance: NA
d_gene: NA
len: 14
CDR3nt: TGTGCCAGCAGCGTAGGAGTCTCCTACAATGAGCAGTTCTTC
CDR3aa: CASSVGVSYNEQFF

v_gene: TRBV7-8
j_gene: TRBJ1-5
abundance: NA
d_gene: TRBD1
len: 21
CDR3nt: TGTGCCAGCAGCTTAGCGCGTCTCCAGATCCGGACAGGTACGGGCAATCAGCCCCAGCATTTT
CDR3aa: CASSLARLQIRTGTGNQPQHF

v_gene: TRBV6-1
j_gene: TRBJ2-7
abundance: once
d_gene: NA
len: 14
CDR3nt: TGTGCCAGCAGTGAAGCAATCGGAGGCGCCGAGCAGTACTTC
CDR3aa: CASSEAIGGAEQYF

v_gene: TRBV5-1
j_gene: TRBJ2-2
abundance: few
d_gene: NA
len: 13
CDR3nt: TGCGCCAGCAGCTTGTCAGGGGCCGGGGAGCTGTTTTTT
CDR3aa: CASSLSGAGELFF

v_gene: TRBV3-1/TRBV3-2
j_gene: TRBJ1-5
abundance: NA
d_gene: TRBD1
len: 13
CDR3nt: TGTGCCAGCAGCCAGGACAGGGCCCAGCCCCAGCATTTT
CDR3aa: CASSQDRAQPQHF

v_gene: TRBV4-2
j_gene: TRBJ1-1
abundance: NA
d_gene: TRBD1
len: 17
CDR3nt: TGTGCCAGCAGCCCCCGGACAGGGTCGGCGGACGTTGACGAAGCTTTCTTT
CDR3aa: CASSPRTGSADVDEAFF

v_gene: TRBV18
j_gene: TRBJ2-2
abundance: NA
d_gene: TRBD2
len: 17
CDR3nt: TGTGCCAGCTCACCGGGACTAGCGGGGGCGAACACCGGGGAGCTGTTTTTT
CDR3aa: CASSPGLAGANTGELFF

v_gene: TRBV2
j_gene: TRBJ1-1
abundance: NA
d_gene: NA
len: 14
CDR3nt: TGTGCCAGCCGAACTCGACAGGAGAACACTGAAGCTTTCTTT
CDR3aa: CASRTRQENTEAFF

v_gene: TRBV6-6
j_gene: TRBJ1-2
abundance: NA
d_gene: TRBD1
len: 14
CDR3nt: TGTGCCAGCAGCCCCAGCGGACAGGGGGACGGCTACACCTTC
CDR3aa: CASSPSGQGDGYTF

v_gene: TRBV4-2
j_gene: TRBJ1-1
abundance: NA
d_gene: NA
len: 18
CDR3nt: TGTGCCAGCAGCCAAGATTGGAGGGCAGCGGGGAGGGGGACTGAAGCTTTCTTT
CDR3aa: CASSQDWRAAGRGTEAFF

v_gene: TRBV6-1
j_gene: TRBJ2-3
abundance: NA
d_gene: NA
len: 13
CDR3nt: TGTGCCAGCAGTGAACATTTCACAGATACGCAGTATTTT
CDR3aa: CASSEHFTDTQYF

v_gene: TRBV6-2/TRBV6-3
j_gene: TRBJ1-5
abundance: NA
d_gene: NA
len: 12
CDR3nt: TGTGCCAGCAGTTACTCGGCAGGTCCCTCGCATTTT
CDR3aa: CASSYSAGPSHF

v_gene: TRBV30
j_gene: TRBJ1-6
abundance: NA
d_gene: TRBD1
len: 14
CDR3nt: TGTGCCTGGACGGCGGGGACAGGGTGGTCACCCCTCCACTTT
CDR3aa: CAWTAGTGWSPLHF

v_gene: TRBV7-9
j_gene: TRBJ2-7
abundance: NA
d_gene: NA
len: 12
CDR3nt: TGTGCCAGCCGGCGGGACTCCTACGAGCAGTACTTC
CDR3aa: CASRRDSYEQYF

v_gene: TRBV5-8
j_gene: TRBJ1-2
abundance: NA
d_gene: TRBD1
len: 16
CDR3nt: TGTGCCAGCAGCTTGGGGATAACCGGGACAGGTTATGGCTACACCTTC
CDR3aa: CASSLGITGTGYGYTF

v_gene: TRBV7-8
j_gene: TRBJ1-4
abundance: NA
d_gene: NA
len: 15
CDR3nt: TGTGCCAGCAGCTTAGACCGGGGGGCTAATGAAAAACTGTTTTTT
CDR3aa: CASSLDRGANEKLFF

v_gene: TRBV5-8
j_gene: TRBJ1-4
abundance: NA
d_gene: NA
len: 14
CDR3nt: TGTGCCAGCAGCTTGCTGGGAGCTAATGAAAAACTGTTTTTT
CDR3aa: CASSLLGANEKLFF

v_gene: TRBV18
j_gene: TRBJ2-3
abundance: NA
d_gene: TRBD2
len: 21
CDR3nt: TGTGCCAGCTCACCTCCGTTCCCCCCAAGTTCGACTAGCGGGGGCACAGATACGCAGTATTTT
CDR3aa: CASSPPFPPSSTSGGTDTQYF

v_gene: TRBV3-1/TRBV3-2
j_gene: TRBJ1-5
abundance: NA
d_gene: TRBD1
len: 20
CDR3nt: TGTGCCAGCAGCGCCACGGGACGACAGGGGGTTCTAGGCGGCAATCAGCCCCAGCATTTT
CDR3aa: CASSATGRQGVLGGNQPQHF

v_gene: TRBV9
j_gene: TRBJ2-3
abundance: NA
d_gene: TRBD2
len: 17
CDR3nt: TGTGCCAGCAGCGATCCCAAGACTAGCGGGGAAACAGATACGCAGTATTTT
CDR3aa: CASSDPKTSGETDTQYF

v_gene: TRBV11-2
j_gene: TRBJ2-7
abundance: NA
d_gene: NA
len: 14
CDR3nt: TGTGCCAGCAGGCTGGAGGGTTCTTCCTACGAGCAGTACTTC
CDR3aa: CASRLEGSSYEQYF

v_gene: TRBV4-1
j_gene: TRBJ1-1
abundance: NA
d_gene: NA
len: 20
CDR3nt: TGCGCCAGCAGCCAAGATGCTCTGGGCATCCAGGCGTCTTGGGACACTGAAGCTTTCTTT
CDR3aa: CASSQDALGIQASWDTEAFF

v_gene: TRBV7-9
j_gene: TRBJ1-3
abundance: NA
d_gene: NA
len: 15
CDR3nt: TGTGCCAGCAGCCCCGGACAAATCTCTGGAAACACCATATATTTT
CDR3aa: CASSPGQISGNTIYF